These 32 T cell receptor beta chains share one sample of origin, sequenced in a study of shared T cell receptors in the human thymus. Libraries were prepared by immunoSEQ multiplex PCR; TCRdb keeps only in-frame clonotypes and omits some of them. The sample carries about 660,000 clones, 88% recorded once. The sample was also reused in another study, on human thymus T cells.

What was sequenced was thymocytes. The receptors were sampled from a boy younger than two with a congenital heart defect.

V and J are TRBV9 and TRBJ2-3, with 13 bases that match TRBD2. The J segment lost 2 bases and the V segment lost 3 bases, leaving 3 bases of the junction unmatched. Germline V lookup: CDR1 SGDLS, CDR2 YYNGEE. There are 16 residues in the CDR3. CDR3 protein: CASSAGLAGITDTQYF. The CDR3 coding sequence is TGTGCCAGCAGCGCGGGACTAGCGGGGATCACAGATACGCAGTATTTT.

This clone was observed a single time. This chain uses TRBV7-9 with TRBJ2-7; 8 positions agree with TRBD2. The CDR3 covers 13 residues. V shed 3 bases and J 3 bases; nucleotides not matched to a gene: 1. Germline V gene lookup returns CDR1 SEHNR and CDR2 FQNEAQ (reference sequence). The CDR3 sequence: CASSLAGGYEQYF. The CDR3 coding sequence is TGTGCCAGCAGCTTGGCGGGAGGCTACGAGCAGTACTTC.

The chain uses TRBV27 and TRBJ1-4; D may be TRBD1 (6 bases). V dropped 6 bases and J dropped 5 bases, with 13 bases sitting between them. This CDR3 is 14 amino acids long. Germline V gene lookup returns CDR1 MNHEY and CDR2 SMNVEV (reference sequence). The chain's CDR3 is CASSLGQNNEKLFF. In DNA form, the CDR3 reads TGTGCCAGCAGCTTAGGACAGAACAATGAAAAACTGTTTTTT.

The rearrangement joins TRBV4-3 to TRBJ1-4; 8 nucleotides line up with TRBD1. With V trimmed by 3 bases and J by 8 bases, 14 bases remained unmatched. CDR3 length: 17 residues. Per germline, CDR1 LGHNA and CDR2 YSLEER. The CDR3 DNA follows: TGCGCCAGCAGCCATTTGGGGGTGGGCAGGGGGCACGAAAAACTGTTTTTT. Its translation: CASSHLGVGRGHEKLFF.

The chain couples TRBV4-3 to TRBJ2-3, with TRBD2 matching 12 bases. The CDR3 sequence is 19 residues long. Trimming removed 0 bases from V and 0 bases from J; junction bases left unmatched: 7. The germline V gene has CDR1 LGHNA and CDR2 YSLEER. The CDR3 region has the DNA TGCGCCAGCAGCCAAGAGCGGCTAGCGGGAGGGCCGAGCACAGATACGCAGTATTTT. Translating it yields CASSQERLAGGPSTDTQYF.

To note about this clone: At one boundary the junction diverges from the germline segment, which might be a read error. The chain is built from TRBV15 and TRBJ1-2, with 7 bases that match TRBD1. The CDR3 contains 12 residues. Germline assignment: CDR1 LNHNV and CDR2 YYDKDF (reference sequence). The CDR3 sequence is CATSRDRDGYTF. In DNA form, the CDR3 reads TGTGCCACCAGCCGAGACAGGGATGGCTACACCTTC. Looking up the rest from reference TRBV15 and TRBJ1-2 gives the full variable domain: DAMVIQNPRYQVTQFGKPVTLSCSQTLNHNVMYWYQQKSSQAPKLLFHYYDKDFNNEADTPDNFQSRRPNTSFCFLDIRSPGLGDTAMYLCATSRDRDGYTFGSGTRLTVV.

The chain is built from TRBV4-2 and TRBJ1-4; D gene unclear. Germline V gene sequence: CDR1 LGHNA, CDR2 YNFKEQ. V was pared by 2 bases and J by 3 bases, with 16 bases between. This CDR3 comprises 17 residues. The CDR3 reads CASSQRHPQGANEKLFF. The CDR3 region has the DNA TGTGCCAGCAGCCAAAGGCACCCCCAAGGAGCTAATGAAAAACTGTTTTTT.

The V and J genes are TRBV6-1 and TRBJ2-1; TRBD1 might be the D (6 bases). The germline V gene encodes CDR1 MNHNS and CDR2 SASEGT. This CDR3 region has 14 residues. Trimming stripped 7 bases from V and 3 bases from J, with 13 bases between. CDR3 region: CASTSRGSYNEQFF. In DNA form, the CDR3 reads TGTGCCAGCACCAGTAGGGGGAGCTACAATGAGCAGTTCTTC.

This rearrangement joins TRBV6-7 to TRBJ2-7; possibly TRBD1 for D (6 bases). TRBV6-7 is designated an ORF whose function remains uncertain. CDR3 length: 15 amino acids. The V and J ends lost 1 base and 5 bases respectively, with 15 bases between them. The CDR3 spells CASSYLQGGLDEQYF. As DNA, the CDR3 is TGTGCCAGCAGTTACTTACAGGGCGGCCTGGACGAGCAGTACTTC.

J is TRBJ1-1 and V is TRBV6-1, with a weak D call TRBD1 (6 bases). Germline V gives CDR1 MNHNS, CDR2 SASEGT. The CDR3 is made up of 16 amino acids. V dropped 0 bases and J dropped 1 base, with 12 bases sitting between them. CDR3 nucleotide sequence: TGTGCCAGCAGTGAAGCGTTAGGACAGAAGAACACTGAAGCTTTCTTT. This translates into CASSEALGQKNTEAFF.

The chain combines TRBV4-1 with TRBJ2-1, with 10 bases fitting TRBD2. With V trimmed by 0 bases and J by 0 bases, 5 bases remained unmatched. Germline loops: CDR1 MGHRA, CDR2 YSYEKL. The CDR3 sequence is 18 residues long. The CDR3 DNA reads TGCGCCAGCAGCCAAGAGGCTAGCGGGAGAAGCTCCTACAATGAGCAGTTCTTC. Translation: CASSQEASGRSSYNEQFF.

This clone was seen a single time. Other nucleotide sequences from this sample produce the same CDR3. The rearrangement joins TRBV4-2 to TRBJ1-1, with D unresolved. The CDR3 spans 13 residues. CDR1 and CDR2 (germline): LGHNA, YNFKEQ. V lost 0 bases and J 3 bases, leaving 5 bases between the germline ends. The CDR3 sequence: CASSQDRDTEAFF. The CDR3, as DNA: TGTGCCAGCAGCCAAGACCGGGACACTGAAGCTTTCTTT.

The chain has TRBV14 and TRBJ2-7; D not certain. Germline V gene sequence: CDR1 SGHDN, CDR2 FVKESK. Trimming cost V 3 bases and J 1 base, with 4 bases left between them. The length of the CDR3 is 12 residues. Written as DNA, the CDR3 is TGTGCCAGCAGCCATCGGTCCTACGAGCAGTACTTC. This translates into CASSHRSYEQYF. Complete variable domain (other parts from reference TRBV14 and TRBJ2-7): EAGVTQFPSHSVIEKGQTVTLRCDPISGHDNLYWYRRVMGKEIKFLLHFVKESKQDESGMPNNRFLAERTGGTYSTLKVQPAELEDSGVYFCASSHRSYEQYFGPGTRLTVT.

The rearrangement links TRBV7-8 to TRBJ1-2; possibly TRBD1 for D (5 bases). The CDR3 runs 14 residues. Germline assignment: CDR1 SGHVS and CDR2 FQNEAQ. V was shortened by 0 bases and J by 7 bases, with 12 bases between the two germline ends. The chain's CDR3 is CASSLAHHGGGYTF. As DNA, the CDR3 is TGTGCCAGCAGCTTAGCGCATCACGGGGGTGGCTACACCTTC.

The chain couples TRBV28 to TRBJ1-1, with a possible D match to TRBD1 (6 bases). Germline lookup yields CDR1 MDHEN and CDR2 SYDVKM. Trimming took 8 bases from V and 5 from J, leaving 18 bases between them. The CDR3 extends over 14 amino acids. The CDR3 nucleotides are TGTGCCAGCTCGAAACCGCGGACAGAAACTGAAGCTTTCTTT. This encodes CASSKPRTETEAFF.

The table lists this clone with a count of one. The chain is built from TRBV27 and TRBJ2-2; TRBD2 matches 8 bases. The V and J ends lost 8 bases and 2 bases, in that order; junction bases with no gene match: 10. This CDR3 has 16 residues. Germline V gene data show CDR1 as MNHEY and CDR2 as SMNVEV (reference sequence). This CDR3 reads CASRILLADNTGELFF. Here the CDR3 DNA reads TGTGCCAGCCGAATCCTACTAGCGGACAACACCGGGGAGCTGTTTTTT.

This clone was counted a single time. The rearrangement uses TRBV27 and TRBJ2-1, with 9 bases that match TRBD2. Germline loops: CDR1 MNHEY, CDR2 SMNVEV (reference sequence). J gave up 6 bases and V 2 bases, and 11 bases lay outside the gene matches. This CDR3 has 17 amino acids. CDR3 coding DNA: TGTGCCAGCAGTTTAAGTAGTGGAGCGGGAGGAGGCAATGAGCAGTTCTTC. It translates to CASSLSSGAGGGNEQFF.

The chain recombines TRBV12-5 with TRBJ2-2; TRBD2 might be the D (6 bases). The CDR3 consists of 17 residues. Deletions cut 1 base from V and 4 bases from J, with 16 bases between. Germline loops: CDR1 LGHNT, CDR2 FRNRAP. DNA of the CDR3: TGTGCTAGTGGTTTGGGGCCGGTCGGAGGGAGCACCGGGGAGCTGTTTTTT. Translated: CASGLGPVGGSTGELFF.

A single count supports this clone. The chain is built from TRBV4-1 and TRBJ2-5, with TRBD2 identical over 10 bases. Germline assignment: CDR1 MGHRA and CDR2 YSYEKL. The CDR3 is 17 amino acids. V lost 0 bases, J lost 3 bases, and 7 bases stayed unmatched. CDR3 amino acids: CASSQDRRLAGEETQYF. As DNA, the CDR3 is TGCGCCAGCAGCCAAGATAGGAGGCTAGCGGGGGAAGAGACCCAGTACTTC.

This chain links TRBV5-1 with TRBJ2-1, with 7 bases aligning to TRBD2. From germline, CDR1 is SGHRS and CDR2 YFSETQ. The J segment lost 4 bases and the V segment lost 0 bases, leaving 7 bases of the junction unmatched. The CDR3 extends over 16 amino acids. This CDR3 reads CASSLEASGDYNEQFF. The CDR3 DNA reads TGCGCCAGCAGCTTGGAGGCTAGCGGCGATTACAATGAGCAGTTCTTC.

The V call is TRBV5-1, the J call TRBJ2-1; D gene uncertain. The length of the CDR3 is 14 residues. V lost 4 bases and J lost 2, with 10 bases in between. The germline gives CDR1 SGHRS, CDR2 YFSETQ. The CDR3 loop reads CASSPADPYNEQFF. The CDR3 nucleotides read TGCGCCAGCAGCCCGGCGGATCCCTACAATGAGCAGTTCTTC. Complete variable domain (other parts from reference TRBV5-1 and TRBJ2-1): KAGVTQTPRYLIKTRGQQVTLSCSPISGHRSVSWYQQTPGQGLQFLFEYFSETQRNKGNFPGRFSGRQFSNSRSEMNVSTLELGDSALYLCASSPADPYNEQFFGPGTRLTVL.

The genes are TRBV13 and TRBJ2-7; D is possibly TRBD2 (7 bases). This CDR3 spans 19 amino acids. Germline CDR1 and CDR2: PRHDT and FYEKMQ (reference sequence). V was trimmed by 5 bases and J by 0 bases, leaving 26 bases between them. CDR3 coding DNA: TGTGCCAGCAGCGTACATGCTGCGGGGGCGGGATTCTCCTCCTACGAGCAGTACTTC. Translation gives CASSVHAAGAGFSSYEQYF.

For the CDR3, the DNA is TGTGCCAGCAGGACGGACAGGCCCAATCAGCCCCAGCATTTT. Its translation: CASRTDRPNQPQHF. The chain joins TRBV6-1 to TRBJ1-5; 7 nucleotides align to TRBD1. The CDR3 consists of 14 residues. Germline V CDR1 and CDR2: MNHNS, SASEGT. V was pared by 6 bases and J by 3 bases, with 5 bases of the junction left unmatched.

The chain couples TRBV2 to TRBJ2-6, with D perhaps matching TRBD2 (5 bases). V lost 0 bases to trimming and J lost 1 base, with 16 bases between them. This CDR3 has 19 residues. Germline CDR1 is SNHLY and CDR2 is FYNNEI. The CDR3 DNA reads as TGTGCCAGCAGTGAAGCCAACGGGGTATCTATATCTGGGGCCAACGTCCTGACTTTC. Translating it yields CASSEANGVSISGANVLTF. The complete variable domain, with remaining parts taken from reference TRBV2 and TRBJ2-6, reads EPEVTQTPSHQVTQMGQEVILRCVPISNHLYFYWYRQILGQKVEFLVSFYNNEISEKSEIFDDQFSVERPDGSNFTLKIRSTKLEDSAMYFCASSEANGVSISGANVLTFGAGSRLTVL.

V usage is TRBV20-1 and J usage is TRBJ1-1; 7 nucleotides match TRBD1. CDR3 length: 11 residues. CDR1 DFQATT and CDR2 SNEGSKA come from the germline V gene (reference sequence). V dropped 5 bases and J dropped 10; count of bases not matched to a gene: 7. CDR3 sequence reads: CSARQGPGAFF. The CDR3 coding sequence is TGCAGTGCTCGACAGGGCCCCGGAGCTTTCTTT.

This CDR3 is CASKMTGSPPQGTEAFF. The DNA of the CDR3 is TGTGCCAGCAAAATGACAGGATCTCCCCCTCAGGGCACTGAAGCTTTCTTT. The chain carries TRBV27 and TRBJ1-1, with D perhaps matching TRBD1 (6 bases). V dropped 7 bases and J dropped 4 bases, with 25 bases sitting between them. CDR1 and CDR2 from the germline V gene are MNHEY and SMNVEV (reference sequence). The CDR3 spans 17 residues.

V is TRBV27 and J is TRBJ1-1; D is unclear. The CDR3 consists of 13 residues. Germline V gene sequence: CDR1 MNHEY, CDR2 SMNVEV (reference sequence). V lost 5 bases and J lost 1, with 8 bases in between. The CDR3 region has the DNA TGTGCCAGCAGTATCGGGAGGAACACTGAAGCTTTCTTT. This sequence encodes CASSIGRNTEAFF.

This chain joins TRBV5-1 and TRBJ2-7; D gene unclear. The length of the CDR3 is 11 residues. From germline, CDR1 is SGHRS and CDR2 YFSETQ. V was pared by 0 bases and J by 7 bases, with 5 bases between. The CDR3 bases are TGCGCCAGCAGCTTGGCCCATGAGCAGTACTTC. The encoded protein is CASSLAHEQYF.

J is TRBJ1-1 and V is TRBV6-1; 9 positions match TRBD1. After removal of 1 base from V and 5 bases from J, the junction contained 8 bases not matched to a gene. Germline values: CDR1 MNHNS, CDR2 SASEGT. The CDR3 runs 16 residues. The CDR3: CASSEGPGQGKTEAFF. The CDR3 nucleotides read TGTGCCAGCAGTGAAGGGCCGGGACAGGGAAAAACTGAAGCTTTCTTT.

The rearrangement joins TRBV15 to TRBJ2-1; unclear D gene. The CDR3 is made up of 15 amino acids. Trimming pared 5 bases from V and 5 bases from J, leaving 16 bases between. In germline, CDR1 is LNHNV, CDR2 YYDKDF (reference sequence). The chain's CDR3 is CATSAAVFRNNEQFF. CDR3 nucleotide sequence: TGTGCCACCAGCGCCGCGGTTTTCCGAAACAATGAGCAGTTCTTC.

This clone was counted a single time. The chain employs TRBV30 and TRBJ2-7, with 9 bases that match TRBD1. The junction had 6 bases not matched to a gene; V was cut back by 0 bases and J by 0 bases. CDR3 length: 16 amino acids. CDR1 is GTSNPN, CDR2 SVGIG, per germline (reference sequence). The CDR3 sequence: CAWSVGWGQGSYEQYF. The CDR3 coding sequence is TGTGCCTGGAGTGTAGGGTGGGGACAGGGCTCCTACGAGCAGTACTTC.

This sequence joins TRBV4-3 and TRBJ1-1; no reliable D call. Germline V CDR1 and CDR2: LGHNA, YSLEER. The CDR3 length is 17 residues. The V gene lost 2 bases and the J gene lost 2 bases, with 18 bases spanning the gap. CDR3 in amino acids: CASSQNFPPQSNTEAFF. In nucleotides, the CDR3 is TGCGCCAGCAGCCAAAATTTTCCACCCCAGTCCAACACTGAAGCTTTCTTT.